This entry lists 9 T cell receptor beta chains sequenced from one sample in a study of follicular helper T cells after annual influenza vaccination. Here immunoSEQ multiplex PCR was the method, and the copy in TCRdb shows in-frame clones only, minus some. Counted here are roughly 5,600 clones, almost 85% occurring once; the ten biggest clones make up just over 2.5%. Specified time point: 2015-2016 season, 7 days after influenza vaccination. Sample: CXCR5+ CD38- circulating T follicular helper cells from blood, taken 7 days after influenza vaccination. Subset indicated: circulating Tfh, non-naive CD4+CXCR5+PD-1+ (ICOS+CD38+ or ICOS-CD38-). These receptors all come from an adult who received the influenza vaccine.

The chain combines TRBV5-5 with TRBJ1-1; TRBD1 is a possible D gene (5 bases). Looked up from germline, CDR1 is SGHKS and CDR2 is YYEKEE (reference sequence). The CDR3 covers 14 residues. The V gene lost 2 bases and the J gene lost 1 base, with 9 bases spanning the gap. The CDR3 sequence: CASSFGTGNTEAFF. Written as DNA, the CDR3 is TGTGCCAGCAGCTTTGGGACGGGGAACACTGAAGCTTTCTTT.

The chain joins TRBV28 to TRBJ2-7; D tentatively fits TRBD1 or TRBD2 (5 bases each). CDR1 is MDHEN, CDR2 SYDVKM, per germline. Trimming pared 8 bases from V and 2 bases from J, leaving 16 bases between. This CDR3 is built from 14 residues. The CDR3 loop reads CASSGTGAAYEQYF. The CDR3 region has the DNA TGTGCCAGCTCGGGAACCGGGGCAGCCTACGAGCAGTACTTC. Looking up the rest from reference TRBV28 and TRBJ2-7 gives the full variable domain: DVKVTQSSRYLVKRTGEKVFLECVQDMDHENMFWYRQDPGLGLRLIYFSYDVKMKEKGDIPEGYSVSREKKERFSLILESASTNQTSMYLCASSGTGAAYEQYFGPGTRLTVT.

V usage is TRBV5-6 and J usage is TRBJ2-3; 15 bases agree with TRBD2. The J segment lost 2 bases and the V segment lost 4 bases, leaving 5 bases of the junction unmatched. CDR3 length equals 17 residues. CDR1 is SGHDT and CDR2 is YYEEEE in the germline V gene. The CDR3 sequence: CASSKGLAGGNTDTQYF. CDR3 DNA sequence: TGTGCCAGCAGCAAGGGACTAGCGGGAGGAAACACAGATACGCAGTATTTT.

This clone appeared a single time. The chain joins TRBV19 to TRBJ2-5, with 7 bases fitting TRBD2. V gave up 1 base and J gave up 2 bases; unmatched junction bases: 1. Per the germline V gene, CDR1 is LNHDA and CDR2 is SQIVND (reference sequence). The CDR3 totals 14 residues. The CDR3 DNA reads as TGTGCCAGTAGTATAGCGGGACTACAAGAGACCCAGTACTTC. It translates to CASSIAGLQETQYF.

In this sample, this clone turned up once. The sample has other DNA sequences that encode this CDR3 too. The chain couples TRBV28 to TRBJ2-3, with TRBD2 matching over 14 bases. Germline CDR1 and CDR2: MDHEN and SYDVKM. V lost 5 bases, J lost 3 bases, and 4 bases stayed unmatched. There are 16 residues in the CDR3. CDR3 nucleotides: TGTGCCAGCAGTCTGGGACTAGCGGGGGAGACAGATACGCAGTATTTT. This sequence encodes CASSLGLAGETDTQYF.

This clone showed up just once. This sequence joins TRBV6-1 and TRBJ1-3; a weak D match, TRBD1 (6 bases). This CDR3 comprises 15 residues. V was shortened by 2 bases and J by 4 bases, with 12 bases between the two germline ends. In germline, CDR1 is MNHNS, CDR2 SASEGT. DNA for the CDR3: TGTGCCAGCAGTGAAAACACAGGGTACGGAAACACCATATATTTT. This gives the protein CASSENTGYGNTIYF.

The chain employs TRBV28 and TRBJ2-7; 11 bases are shared with TRBD1. CDR1 is MDHEN and CDR2 is SYDVKM in the germline V gene. The CDR3 length is 14 residues. V shed 8 bases, J shed 6 bases, and the junction held 9 bases outside the gene matches. The CDR3 reads CASENRDRGGEQYF. CDR3 coding DNA: TGTGCCAGCGAAAACCGGGACAGGGGGGGCGAGCAGTACTTC.

This clone occurred once. The chain couples TRBV7-8 to TRBJ2-1; maybe TRBD2 (6 bases). From germline, CDR1 is SGHVS and CDR2 FQNEAQ. The CDR3 covers 13 residues. V was shortened by 5 bases and J by 9 bases, with 14 bases between the two germline ends. This chain's CDR3 is CASSSGPGGEQFF. CDR3 in DNA: TGTGCCAGCAGCAGCGGACCCGGGGGTGAGCAGTTCTTC.

The rearrangement uses TRBV29-1 and TRBJ2-3; D might be TRBD1 (5 bases). The CDR3 sequence is 14 residues long. Trimming took off 4 bases at V and 0 bases at J, with 11 bases between the two ends. CDR1 is SQVTM and CDR2 is ANQGSEA in the germline V gene. CDR3 coding DNA: TGCAGCGTTGCGACGGACACTAGCACAGATACGCAGTATTTT. It encodes CSVATDTSTDTQYF.